These 9 T cell receptor beta chains originate from one sample sequenced in a study of a mutant IDH1 vaccine in newly diagnosed glioma. Time point specified: baseline, week 1 (first vaccination visit). Treatment described: pre-vaccination baseline after standard-of-care therapy. Libraries were prepared by immunoSEQ multiplex PCR; TCRdb keeps only in-frame clonotypes and omits some of them. Of tens of thousands of clones listed, approximately 78% are singletons. This specimen consisted of PBMCs, obtained from a glioma patient treated with radiotherapy, temozolomide or both. The receptors stem from a man aged 18 to 30 with glioma.

The rearrangement joins TRBV4-3 to TRBJ1-1; D gene unclear. Trimming removed 0 bases from V and 5 bases from J, with 13 bases in between. Germline CDR1 reads LGHNA; CDR2 reads YSLEER. The CDR3 is 15 amino acids. CDR3 sequence reads: CASSQDPSPGTEAFF. The DNA for the CDR3 is TGCGCCAGCAGCCAAGATCCATCTCCCGGTACTGAAGCTTTCTTT.

The chain is built from TRBV14 and TRBJ2-2; TRBD2 matches at 11 bases. The CDR3 consists of 15 residues. CDR1 is SGHDN and CDR2 is FVKESK in the germline V gene. The J segment lost 8 bases and the V segment lost 4 bases, leaving 6 bases of the junction unmatched. The CDR3 DNA follows: TGTGCCAGCAGCCGACTAGCGGGGCCCTCTGGGGAGCTGTTTTTT. Translating gives CASSRLAGPSGELFF.

This chain connects TRBV4-2 to TRBJ2-1; 8 bases match TRBD2. The CDR3 runs to 15 residues. Trimming cost V 0 bases and J 8 bases; bases outside gene matches: 6. Germline V gene data show CDR1 as LGHNA and CDR2 as YNFKEQ. The CDR3 sequence: CASSQESGRLYEQFF. Here the CDR3 DNA reads TGTGCCAGCAGCCAAGAAAGCGGGAGACTCTATGAGCAGTTCTTC.

The chain recombines TRBV2 with TRBJ2-7, with 12 bases lining up with TRBD2. The V gene's germline CDR1 is SNHLY and CDR2 FYNNEI. The ends lost 8 bases at V and 0 bases at J; junction bases unmatched: 8. The CDR3 runs 16 residues. The DNA for the CDR3 is TGTGCCAGCCGAGGGTGGACTAGCGGGACCTCCTACGAGCAGTACTTC. Translated: CASRGWTSGTSYEQYF. Complete variable domain (other parts from reference TRBV2 and TRBJ2-7): EPEVTQTPSHQVTQMGQEVILRCVPISNHLYFYWYRQILGQKVEFLVSFYNNEISEKSEIFDDQFSVERPDGSNFTLKIRSTKLEDSAMYFCASRGWTSGTSYEQYFGPGTRLTVT.

The chain combines TRBV19 with TRBJ1-2, with TRBD1 matching over 7 bases. This CDR3 spans 17 amino acids. Germline CDR1 reads LNHDA; CDR2 reads SQIVND (reference sequence). Unmatched junction bases numbered 17, after V lost 4 bases and J lost 6 bases. CDR3 residues: CASSTRQGFGLRDGYTF. The CDR3 DNA reads TGTGCCAGTAGTACCCGACAGGGCTTCGGTTTGAGGGATGGCTACACCTTC.

The CDR3 nucleotides are TGTGCCAGCGGAGACGGACAGACTGTAAAAAACATTCAGTACTTC. Translation gives CASGDGQTVKNIQYF. The V gene is TRBV2, the J gene TRBJ2-4; tentative D call: TRBD1 (6 bases). Germline V gives CDR1 SNHLY, CDR2 FYNNEI. V shed 8 bases and J shed 4 bases, with 18 bases lying between them. CDR3 length equals 15 residues.

The chain recombines TRBV19 with TRBJ2-2; the D is unclear. Trimming pared 4 bases from V and 0 bases from J, leaving 6 bases between. CDR1 is LNHDA and CDR2 is SQIVND in the germline V gene (reference sequence). The CDR3 is 14 residues long. CDR3 DNA sequence: TGTGCCAGTAGTACCCTCCCGAACACCGGGGAGCTGTTTTTT. It encodes CASSTLPNTGELFF.

This chain joins TRBV5-4 and TRBJ1-6; a weak D match, TRBD1 (6 bases). The CDR3 consists of 16 residues. V was cut by 2 bases and J by 8 bases, with 17 bases left in between. Per the germline V gene, CDR1 is SGHNT and CDR2 is YYREEE (reference sequence). Written as DNA, the CDR3 is TGTGCCAGCAGCTTAGGGGGGCGGGAGGCCTATTCACCCCTCCACTTT. It encodes CASSLGGREAYSPLHF. The variable domain in full, with the rest retrieved from reference TRBV5-4 and TRBJ1-6, is ETGVTQSPTHLIKTRGQQVTLRCSSQSGHNTVSWYQQALGQGPQFIFQYYREEENGRGNFPPRFSGLQFPNYSSELNVNALELDDSALYLCASSLGGREAYSPLHFGNGTRLTVT.

This chain links TRBV6-5 with TRBJ1-5; D not certain. Germline V gene lookup returns CDR1 MNHEY and CDR2 SVGAGI. The CDR3 sequence is 14 residues long. V was cut by 6 bases and J by 6 bases, with 15 bases left in between. This chain's CDR3 is CASSVGGSTQPQHF. The CDR3 DNA follows: TGTGCCAGCAGCGTGGGAGGTTCCACTCAGCCCCAGCATTTT.